A single sample is the source of the 25 T cell receptor beta chains below, sequenced in a study of naive and memory T cell subsets. The study, taken as a whole, reports: Naive repertoires, especially CD8, held a few larger clonotypes, possibly memory cells re-expressing CD45RA.

For these TCRs, the target antigens are not known. An equimolar mix of two oligonucleotides served as the beta constant-region primer for TRBC1 and TRBC2. Ligated cDNA was amplified by four rounds of PCR with nested alpha and beta constant-region primers and SP2. TCRdb fed the UMI-ligation and nested PCR reads into MiXCR, producing one record per CDR3 protein. Of roughly 99,000 distinct CDR3 sequences in the sample, approximately 10% were seen once. Sequencing input: naive CD4+ T cells from blood. All receptors come from a human donor in good health.

This clonotype was observed many times. The genes are TRBV28 and TRBJ2-7, with D hard to call. The CDR3 is 11 amino acids. With 6 bases removed from V and 6 bases from J, the gap between germline ends came to 9 bases. Looked up from germline, CDR1 is MDHEN and CDR2 is SYDVKM. The CDR3 sequence is CASSRLSEQYF. CDR3 nucleotides: TGTGCCAGCAGCCGCCTGAGCGAGCAGTACTTC.

The rearrangement uses TRBV24-1 and TRBJ2-5; D uncertain. This CDR3 has 15 amino acids. The V end lost 3 bases, the J end lost 5 bases, and 15 bases lay between the germline ends. Germline CDR1 reads KGHDR; CDR2 reads SFDVKD. The CDR3 is CATSDPRSLGETQYF. The DNA of the CDR3 is TGTGCCACCAGTGATCCCCGTTCCTTGGGGGAGACCCAGTACTTC.

There are a few counts of this clonotype. The chain joins TRBV18 to TRBJ2-7, with 7 bases aligning to TRBD2. Trimming cost V 4 bases and J 5 bases; bases outside gene matches: 8. The CDR3 loop spans 14 amino acids. Germline loops: CDR1 KGHSH, CDR2 LQKENI. The CDR3: CASSRAIGGDEQYF. The CDR3 DNA sequence: TGTGCCAGCTCACGCGCGATTGGGGGGGACGAGCAGTACTTC.

This rearrangement joins TRBV6-6 to TRBJ2-7, with D perhaps assigned TRBD1 or TRBD2 (5 bases each). Trimming shortened V by 5 bases and J by 2 bases, and 13 bases separated the two germline ends. CDR1 is MNHNY and CDR2 is SVGAGI in the germline V gene (reference sequence). The CDR3 length is 14 residues. In DNA form, the CDR3 reads TGTGCCAGCAGTCCGGACACTAGTACCTACGAGCAGTACTTC. It encodes CASSPDTSTYEQYF.

The V gene is TRBV5-1, the J gene TRBJ1-6; TRBD1 is a possible D gene (6 bases). Germline CDR1 reads SGHRS; CDR2 reads YFSETQ. There are 13 residues in the CDR3. Trimming removed 4 bases at V and 7 bases at J, with 9 bases between. The CDR3 DNA reads as TGCGCCAGCAGCCCAGGGGTAAATTCACCCCTCCACTTT. Amino acids: CASSPGVNSPLHF.

This clonotype was seen ten or more times. The chain carries TRBV11-1 and TRBJ2-7, with D hard to call. Trimming removed 5 bases at V and 5 bases at J, with 16 bases between. Germline V CDR1 and CDR2: SGHAT, FQDESV (reference sequence). The CDR3 has 14 residues. Written as DNA, the CDR3 is TGTGCCAGCAGCCCTGACTTTTTCCTCCACGAGCAGTACTTC. This encodes CASSPDFFLHEQYF.

V and J are TRBV7-2 and TRBJ1-4; D is perhaps TRBD1 (6 bases). The CDR3 extends over 17 amino acids. The V gene's germline CDR1 is SGHTA and CDR2 FQGNSA. The ends were cut back, 5 bases at V and 0 bases at J, with 16 bases in the middle. CDR3 loop: CASSPFWTASTNEKLFF. The DNA for the CDR3 is TGTGCCAGCAGCCCTTTTTGGACAGCCTCAACTAATGAAAAACTGTTTTTT. Full variable domain (remainder filled in from reference TRBV7-2 and TRBJ1-4): GAGVSQSPSNKVTEKGKDVELRCDPISGHTALYWYRQSLGQGLEFLIYFQGNSAPDKSGLPSDRFSAERTGGSVSTLTIQRTQQEDSAVYLCASSPFWTASTNEKLFFGSGTQLSVL.

The chain has TRBV28 and TRBJ2-1; TRBD1 matches 9 bases. Trimming cost V 5 bases and J 4 bases; bases outside gene matches: 6. This CDR3 region has 15 residues. Germline CDR1 is MDHEN and CDR2 is SYDVKM. The CDR3 sequence is CASSQGTGRYNEQFF. The DNA of the CDR3 is TGTGCCAGCAGTCAGGGGACAGGGAGGTACAATGAGCAGTTCTTC. The full variable domain, completed using reference TRBV28 and TRBJ2-1, is DVKVTQSSRYLVKRTGEKVFLECVQDMDHENMFWYRQDPGLGLRLIYFSYDVKMKEKGDIPEGYSVSREKKERFSLILESASTNQTSMYLCASSQGTGRYNEQFFGPGTRLTVL.

The V call is TRBV6-6, the J call TRBJ1-4; the D gene is possibly TRBD1 (5 bases). Trimming left V 4 bases short and J 7 bases short, with 19 bases between. Germline V lookup: CDR1 MNHNY, CDR2 SVGAGI (reference sequence). This CDR3 is built from 16 residues. CDR3 in amino acids: CASSSTRGGAAEKLFF. CDR3 nucleotide sequence: TGTGCCAGCAGTTCCACCCGTGGAGGGGCCGCTGAAAAACTGTTTTTT.

This clonotype was observed once. V and J are TRBV27 and TRBJ2-7, with D possibly matching TRBD1 (5 bases). CDR3 length: 15 amino acids. CDR1 and CDR2 (germline): MNHEY, SMNVEV (reference sequence). Trimming took 0 bases from V and 1 from J, leaving 10 bases between them. Here the CDR3 reads CASSLSPGLSYEQYF. CDR3 sequence (DNA): TGTGCCAGCAGTTTATCCCCAGGGTTATCCTACGAGCAGTACTTC.

This clonotype was picked up a small number of times. The V call is TRBV6-1, the J call TRBJ2-3; possibly TRBD1 or TRBD2 for D (5 bases each). Germline CDR1 is MNHNS and CDR2 is SASEGT. This CDR3 is built from 17 residues. Trimming took off 4 bases at V and 0 bases at J, with 17 bases between the two ends. The CDR3 DNA follows: TGTGCCAGCAGTGGGGGCCATATCACGGGGAGCACAGATACGCAGTATTTT. Protein product: CASSGGHITGSTDTQYF.

This clonotype was observed many times. This chain connects TRBV18 to TRBJ2-1; a possible D gene is TRBD1 (6 bases). This CDR3 has 15 amino acids. Looked up from germline, CDR1 is KGHSH and CDR2 is LQKENI. The ends were cut back, 0 bases at V and 3 bases at J, with 9 bases in the middle. CDR3 DNA sequence: TGTGCCAGCTCACCACCTAGGGACAACTACAATGAGCAGTTCTTC. Amino acid sequence: CASSPPRDNYNEQFF.

The chain employs TRBV7-9 and TRBJ2-1, with TRBD2 matching 10 bases. There are 21 residues in the CDR3. CDR1 is SEHNR, CDR2 FQNEAQ, per germline (reference sequence). V shed 6 bases and J 1 base; nucleotides not matched to a gene: 21. In DNA form, the CDR3 reads TGTGCCAGCAGAGGTGGTGGACGAAGGACTAGCGGAACCCCATCCTACAATGAGCAGTTCTTC. The encoded protein is CASRGGGRRTSGTPSYNEQFF.

In this sample, this clonotype turned up many times. This chain connects TRBV4-2 to TRBJ2-1; D might be TRBD1 (6 bases). V gave up 2 bases and J gave up 0 bases, with 11 bases separating them. The CDR3 totals 16 residues. Germline CDR1 LGHNA, CDR2 YNFKEQ. The chain's CDR3 is CASSQQGLSSYNEQFF. The CDR3 bases are TGTGCCAGCAGCCAACAGGGGCTGAGCTCCTACAATGAGCAGTTCTTC.

This clonotype was observed a handful of times. V gene TRBV6-6 combines with J gene TRBJ2-5; 14 nucleotides agree with TRBD2. V lost 5 bases and J lost 2; bases outside the gene matches: 10. The CDR3 length is 18 residues. Germline V gives CDR1 MNHNY, CDR2 SVGAGI (reference sequence). The CDR3 sequence: CASSPGTSGGGGQETQYF. CDR3 sequence (DNA): TGTGCCAGCAGTCCCGGGACTAGCGGGGGAGGAGGTCAAGAGACCCAGTACTTC.

The rearrangement links TRBV6-5 to TRBJ2-7, with D tentatively TRBD2 (5 bases). The germline gives CDR1 MNHEY, CDR2 SVGAGI. Trimming shortened V by 2 bases and J by 0 bases, and 14 bases separated the two germline ends. The CDR3 is 16 residues long. CDR3 region: CASSYKRSPSSYEQYF. In DNA form, the CDR3 reads TGTGCCAGCAGTTACAAGCGGAGCCCTAGCTCCTACGAGCAGTACTTC.

The J gene is TRBJ1-1, the V gene TRBV5-4; 7 bases line up with TRBD1. From germline, CDR1 is SGHNT and CDR2 YYREEE (reference sequence). V was pared by 0 bases and J by 8 bases, with 4 bases of the junction left unmatched. The CDR3 sequence is 13 residues long. This CDR3 is CASSLGRDREAFF. Written as DNA, the CDR3 is TGTGCCAGCAGCTTGGGTCGGGACAGAGAAGCTTTCTTT.

The chain employs TRBV20-1 and TRBJ1-1; 9 bases are shared with TRBD1. The V segment lost 6 bases and the J segment 1 base; nucleotides outside the gene matches: 15. CDR1 is DFQATT and CDR2 is SNEGSKA in the germline V gene (reference sequence). The CDR3 sequence is 17 residues long. The CDR3 spells CSAPQGAAFYANTEAFF. The CDR3 DNA reads TGCAGTGCACCACAGGGGGCAGCTTTTTACGCGAACACTGAAGCTTTCTTT.

In its sample, this clonotype was seen a few times. The CDR3 loop reads CASSQEVVPNTGELFF. In DNA form, the CDR3 reads TGTGCCAGCAGCCAAGAGGTCGTCCCGAACACCGGGGAGCTGTTTTTT. This chain uses TRBV4-2 with TRBJ2-2; D is uncertain. V lost 0 bases and J lost 0, with 8 bases in between. Germline values: CDR1 LGHNA, CDR2 YNFKEQ. This CDR3 comprises 16 residues.

The chain carries TRBV7-9 and TRBJ2-1, with 9 bases aligning to TRBD2. The CDR3 has 17 amino acids. CDR1 is SEHNR, CDR2 FQNEAQ, per germline (reference sequence). The J segment lost 4 bases and the V segment lost 3 bases, leaving 10 bases of the junction unmatched. The CDR3 region is CASSFVQTLAGYNEQFF. DNA of the CDR3: TGTGCCAGCAGCTTTGTGCAAACCCTAGCGGGATACAATGAGCAGTTCTTC.

Many counts were recorded for this clonotype. The V and J genes are TRBV3-1 and TRBJ2-7; D is undetermined. V lost 1 base, J lost 9 bases, and 7 bases lay in between. This CDR3 comprises 11 residues. Germline CDR1 and CDR2: LGHDT and YNNKEL (reference sequence). The CDR3 nucleotides read TGTGCCAGCAGCCAAGGATCTATGCAGTACTTC. This encodes CASSQGSMQYF.

The chain carries TRBV6-2 or TRBV6-3 and TRBJ2-5; 8 bases line up with TRBD1. V gave up 2 bases and J gave up 3 bases; unmatched junction bases: 2. CDR1 and CDR2 from the germline V gene are MNHEY and SVGEGT. The CDR3 totals 14 residues. CDR3 amino acids: CASSYRQGKETQYF. The CDR3 DNA follows: TGTGCCAGCAGTTACCGACAGGGGAAAGAGACCCAGTACTTC.

V is TRBV12-3 or TRBV12-4 and J is TRBJ1-5; the D gene is possibly TRBD1 (6 bases). This CDR3 region has 17 residues. With 6 bases removed from V and 0 bases from J, the gap between germline ends came to 18 bases. The CDR3 reads CASRLRAGENSNQPQHF. CDR3 in DNA: TGTGCCAGCAGGTTACGTGCAGGGGAAAATAGCAATCAGCCCCAGCATTTT.

This clonotype has just a few counts. The rearrangement joins TRBV20-1 to TRBJ1-1; tentative D call: TRBD1 (5 bases). This CDR3 is built from 11 residues. Germline V gene lookup returns CDR1 DFQATT and CDR2 SNEGSKA (reference sequence). CDR3: CRGVSDFEAFF. In DNA form, the CDR3 reads TGCAGGGGGGTTTCAGATTTTGAAGCTTTCTTT.

The chain is built from TRBV6-2 or TRBV6-3 and TRBJ1-1; unclear D gene. The length of the CDR3 is 10 residues. Per germline, CDR1 MNHEY and CDR2 SVGEGT. V was trimmed by 8 bases and J by 8 bases, leaving 9 bases between them. The CDR3 is CASGNGEAFF. DNA for the CDR3: TGTGCCAGCGGGAACGGAGAAGCTTTCTTT.